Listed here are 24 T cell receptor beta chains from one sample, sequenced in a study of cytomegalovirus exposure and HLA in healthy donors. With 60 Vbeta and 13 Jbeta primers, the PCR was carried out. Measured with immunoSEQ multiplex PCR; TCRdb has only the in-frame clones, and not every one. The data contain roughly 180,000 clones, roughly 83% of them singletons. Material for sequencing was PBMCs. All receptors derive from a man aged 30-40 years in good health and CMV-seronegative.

CDR3 nucleotides: TGTGCCAGCAGCTCGGACCGGGGTGCGTACTTC. This gives the protein CASSSDRGAYF. The chain has TRBV28 and TRBJ2-7; perhaps TRBD2 as D (5 bases). Germline V gene lookup returns CDR1 MDHEN and CDR2 SYDVKM. V shed 6 bases and J shed 12 bases, with 15 bases lying between them. The CDR3 consists of 11 residues.

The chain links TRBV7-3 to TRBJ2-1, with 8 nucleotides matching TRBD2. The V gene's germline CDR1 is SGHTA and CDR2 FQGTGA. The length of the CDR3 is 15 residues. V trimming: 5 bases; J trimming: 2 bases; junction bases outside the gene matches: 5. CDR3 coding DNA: TGTGCCAGCAGCGTATCGGGACTAGCCTACAATGAGCAGTTCTTC. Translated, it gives CASSVSGLAYNEQFF.

The CDR3 DNA is TGCGCCAGCAGCCCTCAGGGGACGAACTATGGCTACACCTTC. Its translation: CASSPQGTNYGYTF. The chain employs TRBV5-1 and TRBJ1-2, with D tentatively TRBD1 (6 bases). V was trimmed by 4 bases and J by 2 bases, leaving 12 bases between them. The CDR3 has 14 amino acids. Germline V CDR1 and CDR2: SGHRS, YFSETQ.

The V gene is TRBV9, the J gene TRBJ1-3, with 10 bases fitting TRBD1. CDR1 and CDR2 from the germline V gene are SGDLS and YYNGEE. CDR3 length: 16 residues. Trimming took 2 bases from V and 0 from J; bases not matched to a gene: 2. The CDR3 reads CASSVTGGDSGNTIYF. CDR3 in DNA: TGTGCCAGCAGCGTGACAGGGGGCGACTCTGGAAACACCATATATTTT.

The DNA of the CDR3 is TGTGCCAGCAGCCCGGATCGGGACTACGAGCAGTACTTC. Amino acids: CASSPDRDYEQYF. This chain connects TRBV5-6 to TRBJ2-7; D is perhaps TRBD2 (5 bases). This CDR3 region has 13 residues. The germline CDR1 and CDR2 sequences are SGHDT and YYEEEE. The V end was cut by 4 bases, the J end by 3 bases, with 11 bases between.

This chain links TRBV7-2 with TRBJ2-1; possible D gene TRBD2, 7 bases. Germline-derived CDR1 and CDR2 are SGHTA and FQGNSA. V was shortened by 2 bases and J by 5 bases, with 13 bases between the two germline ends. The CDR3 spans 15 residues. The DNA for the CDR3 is TGTGCCAGCAGCTTAAGGGGGGGCGACGACAATGAGCAGTTCTTC. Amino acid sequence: CASSLRGGDDNEQFF.

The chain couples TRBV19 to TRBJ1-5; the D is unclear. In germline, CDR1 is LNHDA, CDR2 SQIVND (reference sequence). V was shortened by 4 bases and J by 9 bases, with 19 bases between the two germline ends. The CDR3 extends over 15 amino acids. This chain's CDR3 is CASSTSLGGLRPQHF. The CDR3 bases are TGTGCCAGTAGTACCTCACTTGGAGGCCTGAGGCCCCAGCATTTT.

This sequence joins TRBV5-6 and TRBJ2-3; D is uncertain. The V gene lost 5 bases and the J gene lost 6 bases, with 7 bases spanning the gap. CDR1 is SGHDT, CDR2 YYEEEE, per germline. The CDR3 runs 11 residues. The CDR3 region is CASRNLDTQYF. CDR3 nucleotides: TGTGCCAGCAGAAACTTGGATACGCAGTATTTT.

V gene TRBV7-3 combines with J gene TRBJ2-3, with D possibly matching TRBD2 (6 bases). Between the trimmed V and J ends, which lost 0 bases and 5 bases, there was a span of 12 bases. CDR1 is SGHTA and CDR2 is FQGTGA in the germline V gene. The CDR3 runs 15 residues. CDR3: CASSLTGVGGDTQYF. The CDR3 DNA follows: TGTGCCAGCAGCTTAACAGGGGTCGGGGGAGATACGCAGTATTTT.

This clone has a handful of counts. The DNA of the CDR3 is TGTGCCAGTAGTATAAACAGGGGGAAAGAGACCCAGTACTTC. Its protein is CASSINRGKETQYF. The chain combines TRBV19 with TRBJ2-5; 8 positions agree with TRBD1. Germline trimming cut 2 bases from V and 3 bases from J; bases unmatched to any gene: 2. This CDR3 contains 14 residues. In germline, CDR1 is LNHDA, CDR2 SQIVND (reference sequence).

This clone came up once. In DNA, the CDR3 is TGTGCCAGCAGCCAAGACAGTGCGGGACAGGGGGGTCAGCCCCAGCATTTT. Its translation: CASSQDSAGQGGQPQHF. The chain uses TRBV4-2 and TRBJ1-5; TRBD1 aligns across 11 bases. The germline gives CDR1 LGHNA, CDR2 YNFKEQ. The CDR3 runs 17 residues. V was clipped by 0 bases and J by 6 bases; unmatched bases: 7.

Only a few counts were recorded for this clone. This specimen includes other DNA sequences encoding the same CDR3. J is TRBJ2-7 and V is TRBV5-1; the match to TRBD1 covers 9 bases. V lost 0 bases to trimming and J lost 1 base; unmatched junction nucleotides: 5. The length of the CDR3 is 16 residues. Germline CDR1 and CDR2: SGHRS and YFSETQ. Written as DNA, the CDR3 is TGCGCCAGCAGCTTGGCCCCGGGACAGGGTTCCTACGAGCAGTACTTC. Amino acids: CASSLAPGQGSYEQYF.

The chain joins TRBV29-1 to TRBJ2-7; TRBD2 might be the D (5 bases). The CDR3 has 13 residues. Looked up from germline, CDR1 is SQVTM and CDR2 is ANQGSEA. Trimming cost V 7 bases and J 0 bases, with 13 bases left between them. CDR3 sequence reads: CSAGEMGSYEQYF. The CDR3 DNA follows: TGCAGCGCTGGGGAGATGGGCTCCTACGAGCAGTACTTC.

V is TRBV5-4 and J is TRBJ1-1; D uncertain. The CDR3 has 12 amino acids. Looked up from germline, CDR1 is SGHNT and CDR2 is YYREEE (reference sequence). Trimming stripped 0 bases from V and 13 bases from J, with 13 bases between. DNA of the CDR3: TGTGCCAGCAGCTTGGGGAAAGAAGAGGATTTCTTT. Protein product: CASSLGKEEDFF. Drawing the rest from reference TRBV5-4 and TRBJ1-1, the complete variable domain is ETGVTQSPTHLIKTRGQQVTLRCSSQSGHNTVSWYQQALGQGPQFIFQYYREEENGRGNFPPRFSGLQFPNYSSELNVNALELDDSALYLCASSLGKEEDFFGQGTRLTVV.

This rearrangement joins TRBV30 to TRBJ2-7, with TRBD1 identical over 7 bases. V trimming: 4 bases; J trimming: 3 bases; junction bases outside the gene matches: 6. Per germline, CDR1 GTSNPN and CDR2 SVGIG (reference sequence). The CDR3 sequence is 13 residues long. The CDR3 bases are TGTGCCTGGACCGGGACAGCGAACTACGAGCAGTACTTC. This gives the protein CAWTGTANYEQYF.

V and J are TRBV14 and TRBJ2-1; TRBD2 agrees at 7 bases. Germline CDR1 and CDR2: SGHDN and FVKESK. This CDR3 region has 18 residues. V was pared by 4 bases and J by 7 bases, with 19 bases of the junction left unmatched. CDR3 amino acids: CASSPFTGRLAEGNEQFF. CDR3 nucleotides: TGTGCCAGCAGCCCGTTTACCGGTCGGCTAGCGGAGGGAAATGAGCAGTTCTTC.

CDR3 sequence: CASSGPNYEQYF. The CDR3 nucleotides read TGTGCCAGCAGCGGGCCCAACTACGAGCAGTACTTC. V usage is TRBV4-2 and J usage is TRBJ2-7; the D is unclear. The CDR3 consists of 12 residues. Trimming cost V 5 bases and J 3 bases, with 8 bases left between them. Looked up from germline, CDR1 is LGHNA and CDR2 is YNFKEQ.

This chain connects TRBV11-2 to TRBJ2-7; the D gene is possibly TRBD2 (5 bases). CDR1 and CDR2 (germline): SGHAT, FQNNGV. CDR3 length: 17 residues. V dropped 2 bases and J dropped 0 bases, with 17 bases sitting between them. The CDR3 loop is CASSLFLLAGSSYEQYF. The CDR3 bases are TGTGCCAGCAGCTTATTTTTGCTCGCGGGTAGCTCCTACGAGCAGTACTTC.

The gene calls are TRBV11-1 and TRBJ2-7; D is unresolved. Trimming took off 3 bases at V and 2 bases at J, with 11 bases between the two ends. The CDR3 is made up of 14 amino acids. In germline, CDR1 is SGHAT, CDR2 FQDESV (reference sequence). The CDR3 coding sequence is TGTGCCAGCAGCTTCCCTAGTCCCCCCTACGAGCAGTACTTC. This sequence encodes CASSFPSPPYEQYF. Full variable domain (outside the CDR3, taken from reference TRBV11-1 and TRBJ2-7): EAEVAQSPRYKITEKSQAVAFWCDPISGHATLYWYRQILGQGPELLVQFQDESVVDDSQLPKDRFSAERLKGVDSTLKIQPAELGDSAMYLCASSFPSPPYEQYFGPGTRLTVT.

The CDR3 sequence: CASSSAGGVGEQYF. The CDR3 nucleotides are TGTGCCAGCAGCTCAGCGGGAGGGGTCGGCGAGCAGTACTTC. The rearrangement links TRBV7-2 to TRBJ2-7; 10 bases agree with TRBD2. Germline CDR1 reads SGHTA; CDR2 reads FQGNSA. The CDR3 length is 14 residues. The J segment lost 6 bases and the V segment lost 4 bases, leaving 6 bases of the junction unmatched. The whole variable domain, remainder taken from reference TRBV7-2 and TRBJ2-7, is GAGVSQSPSNKVTEKGKDVELRCDPISGHTALYWYRQSLGQGLEFLIYFQGNSAPDKSGLPSDRFSAERTGGSVSTLTIQRTQQEDSAVYLCASSSAGGVGEQYFGPGTRLTVT.

CDR3 region: CASSQTKGQESSYEQYF. The CDR3 DNA follows: TGTGCCAGCAGCCAAACTAAGGGACAGGAAAGCTCCTACGAGCAGTACTTC. This rearrangement joins TRBV7-6 to TRBJ2-7; 8 bases are shared with TRBD1. CDR1 and CDR2 (germline): SGHVS, FNYEAQ. V shed 5 bases, J shed 0 bases, and the junction held 12 bases outside the gene matches. The CDR3 has 17 amino acids.

As DNA, the CDR3 is TGTGCCAGCAGTCTCGGACAGTACAATGAGCAGTTCTTC. Residues: CASSLGQYNEQFF. This chain joins TRBV7-3 and TRBJ2-1, with D tentatively TRBD1 (6 bases). This CDR3 region has 13 residues. Germline loops: CDR1 SGHTA, CDR2 FQGTGA. V lost 6 bases, J lost 4 bases, and 10 bases lay in between.

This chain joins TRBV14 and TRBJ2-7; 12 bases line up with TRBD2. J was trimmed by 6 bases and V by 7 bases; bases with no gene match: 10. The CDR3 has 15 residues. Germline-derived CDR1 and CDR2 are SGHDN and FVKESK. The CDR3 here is CASIPPGLAGREQYF. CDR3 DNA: TGTGCCAGCATTCCTCCGGGACTAGCGGGTCGCGAGCAGTACTTC.

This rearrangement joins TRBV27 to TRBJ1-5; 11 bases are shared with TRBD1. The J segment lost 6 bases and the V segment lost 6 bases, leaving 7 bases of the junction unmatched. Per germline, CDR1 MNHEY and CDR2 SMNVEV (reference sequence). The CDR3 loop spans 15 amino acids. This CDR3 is CASSLGTGGGQPQHF. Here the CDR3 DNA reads TGTGCCAGCAGCCTCGGGACAGGGGGTGGTCAGCCCCAGCATTTT.